This is a list of T cell receptor beta chains from one sample in a study of technical replicates of blood from several donors. Repertoires were generated with immunoSEQ multiplex PCR, while TCRdb's copy carries only in-frame clones and drops some. The repertoire holds about 100,000 clones, with around 95% as singletons. Sequenced input: T cells isolated from PBMCs. The receptors were gathered from a human donor in good health. The CDR3 runs from the conserved cysteine through the conserved F or W. D genes are given only for firm matches. Some rows mark clone size as missing; the rest say once, few, many or name a class of expanded clone.

abundance,j_gene,d_gene,v_gene,CDR3nt,CDR3aa
-,TRBJ1-2,-,TRBV29-1,TGCAGCGTTGATATAGAGGGAAAGCTAGGCTACACCTTC,CSVDIEGKLGYTF
once,TRBJ1-2,TRBD1,TRBV7-8,TGTGCCAGCAGCTTTGACAGGGAATTAGCAGTACGCTACACCTTC,CASSFDRELAVRYTF
-,TRBJ2-1,-,TRBV6-1,TGTGCCAGCAGTGAAAGACTAACCAAAAGCTCCTACAATGAGCAGTTCTTC,CASSERLTKSSYNEQFF
-,TRBJ2-1,-,TRBV6-1,TGTGCCAGCACCACCGGGATTTACAATGAGCAGTTCTTC,CASTTGIYNEQFF
-,TRBJ2-5,TRBD2,TRBV11-2,TGTGCCAGCAGCTTAGAAGGTCGGCGGGAGGAGACCCAGTACTTC,CASSLEGRREETQYF
-,TRBJ2-1,-,TRBV12-2,TGTGCAAGAACCGGGACTAGGGGTAGCGCCTACAATGAGCAGTTCTTC,CARTGTRGSAYNEQFF
-,TRBJ2-7,-,TRBV5-1,TGCGCCAGCAGCTTGGTGAACAGGGCGGAACAGTACTTC,CASSLVNRAEQYF
-,TRBJ2-2,-,TRBV7-3,TGTGCCAGCAGACAACTAGCCTACACCGGGGAGCTGTTTTTT,CASRQLAYTGELFF
-,TRBJ2-5,TRBD1,TRBV28,TGTGCCAGCAGCCACACACGACAGGGAAGGAGTGGTGCGGAGACCCAGTACTTC,CASSHTRQGRSGAETQYF
few,TRBJ1-1,TRBD1,TRBV4-1,TGCGCCAGCAGCCAACCCGGGACAGGACCCATTGAAGCTTTCTTT,CASSQPGTGPIEAFF
-,TRBJ2-1,TRBD2,TRBV10-3,TGTGCCATCAAAAGTCCGGGACTAGCAGCATCCGAGCAGTTCTTC,CAIKSPGLAASEQFF
few,TRBJ1-2,-,TRBV19,TGTGCCAGTAGTATAGGGACAGAGGATGGCTACACCTTC,CASSIGTEDGYTF
-,TRBJ2-7,-,TRBV5-1,TGCGCCAGCAGCTTGGTCTCTAGCGCAACCTACGAGCAGTACTTC,CASSLVSSATYEQYF
few,TRBJ1-1,-,TRBV7-3,TGTGCCAGCAGCCGAGGACAGAACACTGAAGCTTTCTTT,CASSRGQNTEAFF
-,TRBJ1-1,-,TRBV5-1,TGCGCCAGCAGCTTGAGACTCGACACTGAAGCTTTCTTT,CASSLRLDTEAFF
-,TRBJ1-2,-,TRBV27,TGTGCCAGCAGTCGCCAATATGAGTCTCTTCCTCATGATGGCTACACCTTC,CASSRQYESLPHDGYTF
-,TRBJ2-2,TRBD1,TRBV11-3,TGTGCCAGCAGTTCTTTTTCAGGGGGCCACGGGGAGCTGTTTTTT,CASSSFSGGHGELFF
-,TRBJ1-1,TRBD1,TRBV4-1,TGCGCCAGCAGCCAAGAATACCGACAGGGGCTTATGAACACTGAAGCTTTCTTT,CASSQEYRQGLMNTEAFF
-,TRBJ2-7,-,TRBV25-1,TGTGCCAGCAGTGAAGCGGCAGGGGCATTCTACGAGCAGTACTTC,CASSEAAGAFYEQYF
-,TRBJ2-1,TRBD2,TRBV30,TGTGCCTGGAGACGGGGGAGGACTAGTGGGTTGGGTCCCGATGAGCAGTTCTTC,CAWRRGRTSGLGPDEQFF
-,TRBJ2-2,TRBD2,TRBV9,TGTGCCAGCAGCGCCACTAGCGGGGTAAACACCGGGGAGCTGTTTTTT,CASSATSGVNTGELFF
-,TRBJ2-3,TRBD2,TRBV5-6,TGTGCCAGCAGCTCCTTGGGAGGGACAGATACGCAGTATTTT,CASSSLGGTDTQYF
-,TRBJ2-7,TRBD2,TRBV5-4,TGTGCCAGCAGCTTCTTCGGGGGAGGGCCCTACGAGCAGTACTTC,CASSFFGGGPYEQYF
-,TRBJ2-1,TRBD2,TRBV27,TGTGCCAGCAGTCCTAGCGGGGCCCTTTCCAATGAGCAGTTCTTC,CASSPSGALSNEQFF
-,TRBJ2-2,TRBD1,TRBV2,TGTGCCAGCTCCATACAGGGGTGGGAGCTGTTTTTT,CASSIQGWELFF
few,TRBJ1-5,-,TRBV27,TGTGCCAGCAGTTTATCTGGCCGTAGCAATCAGCCCCAGCATTTT,CASSLSGRSNQPQHF
-,TRBJ1-4,TRBD1,TRBV11-2,TGTGCCAGCAGCCCTTACACAGGGGGAAGTTTAGAGGAAAAACTGTTTTTT,CASSPYTGGSLEEKLFF
-,TRBJ1-2,TRBD1,TRBV5-4,TGTGCCAGCGAGCAGTGGACAGGGGATCATGGCTACACCTTC,CASEQWTGDHGYTF
few,TRBJ1-4,TRBD1,TRBV4-1,TGCGCCAGCAGCCAAGTGACAGGGAAGGAAAAACTGTTTTTT,CASSQVTGKEKLFF